These 3 T cell receptor beta chains share one sample of origin, sequenced in a study of T-cell memory formation after mild COVID-19. MiXCR, run by TCRdb on the 5' RACE reads, gives a single entry per CDR3 protein. The table shows 350,000 to 500,000 distinct CDR3 sequences, with 23% occurring only once. The sequenced material came from PBMCs or a T cell subset sorted from them (not recorded which). The origin of the receptors is an adult woman who had mild COVID-19 (a few samples of this study predate the infection). Cell type and time point are not known.

This clonotype turned up a few times. This sequence joins TRBV6-5 and TRBJ2-5; 7 bases align to TRBD2. Germline loops: CDR1 MNHEY, CDR2 SVGAGI. J was trimmed by 2 bases and V by 6 bases; bases with no gene match: 15. The CDR3 runs to 17 residues. CDR3 coding DNA: TGTGCCAGCAGAAAACTCCGAGCTAGCGGAAGTCAAGAGACCCAGTACTTC. It encodes CASRKLRASGSQETQYF.

This clonotype came up a few times. V and J are TRBV12-3 or TRBV12-4 and TRBJ2-7; D is unresolved. The CDR3 is 12 residues long. Trimming took off 3 bases at V and 4 bases at J, with 7 bases between the two ends. The CDR3 coding sequence is TGTGCCAGCAGTTTTAATCGGTACGAGCAGTACTTC. Translated: CASSFNRYEQYF.

The rearrangement joins TRBV18 to TRBJ2-7; the D is unclear. Germline V gene lookup returns CDR1 KGHSH and CDR2 LQKENI. There are 14 residues in the CDR3. V was trimmed by 2 bases and J by 2 bases, leaving 10 bases between them. For the CDR3, the DNA is TGTGCCAGCTCACCAGGTTCACGGCCCTACGAGCAGTACTTC. Translated: CASSPGSRPYEQYF.